This T cell receptor beta chain came from a study of shared clonotypes between healthy human individuals. CD8 cells regarded as naive lacked CD45RO, were positively chosen for CCR7, and omitted terminally differentiated effector memory CD45RA+ cells. Libraries were prepared by immunoSEQ multiplex PCR; TCRdb keeps only in-frame clonotypes and omits some of them. Among about 800,000 clones, 95% to 97% were seen once, and the ten largest hold about 0.25%. The germline V and J ends were trimmed by 7 bases and 5 bases, with 24 bases remaining between them. The CDR3 length is 15 residues. Germline CDR1 is SQVTM and CDR2 is ANQGSEA.

The sequenced material came from naive CD8+ T cells sorted from blood. This rearrangement joins TRBV29-1 to TRBJ2-7; perhaps D is TRBD1 or TRBD2 (6 bases each). This TCR was recovered from a man younger than 45 in good health. In DNA form, the CDR3 reads TGCAGCGCCCAATTTATATTAACAGGGAGGAACGAGCAGTACTTC. Its translation is CSAQFILTGRNEQYF.